One and the same sample provided the 4 T cell receptor beta chains below, sequenced in a study of T cell responses to AZD1222 COVID-19 vaccine. Repertoires were generated with immunoSEQ multiplex PCR, while TCRdb's copy carries only in-frame clones and drops some. The sample records tens of thousands of clones, 80% to 90% being singletons. This material consisted of peripheral blood, taken on day 0 of AZD1222 vaccination. The receptors shown here come from an adult in good health.

This chain joins TRBV3-1 (or the pseudogene TRBV3-2) and TRBJ2-7, with D possibly matching TRBD1 (5 bases). Trimming cost V 2 bases and J 7 bases, with 6 bases left between them. Germline V gene sequence: CDR1 LGHDT, CDR2 YNNKEL (reference sequence). The length of the CDR3 is 11 residues. This CDR3 is CASSQRGEQYF. The CDR3 nucleotides read TGTGCCAGCAGCCAAAGGGGAGAGCAGTACTTC.

The chain is built from TRBV18 and TRBJ2-3; D remains ambiguous. Germline values: CDR1 KGHSH, CDR2 LQKENI. Trimming removed 6 bases at V and 4 bases at J, with 8 bases between. The length of the CDR3 is 12 residues. CDR3 region: CASSFQADTQYF. As DNA, the CDR3 is TGTGCCAGCTCTTTTCAGGCAGATACGCAGTATTTT.

The V call is TRBV2, the J call TRBJ2-1, with 8 bases matching TRBD2. V lost 5 bases to trimming and J lost 0 bases; unmatched junction nucleotides: 6. CDR3 length: 16 residues. Germline lookup yields CDR1 SNHLY and CDR2 FYNNEI. CDR3 amino acids: CASSWAGGYSYNEQFF. CDR3 in DNA: TGTGCCAGCAGTTGGGCGGGAGGATACTCCTACAATGAGCAGTTCTTC.

The chain carries TRBV6-6 and TRBJ1-2, with 8 bases lining up with TRBD1. This CDR3 contains 13 residues. Per germline, CDR1 MNHNY and CDR2 SVGAGI (reference sequence). Losses at the gene ends were 7 bases for V and 8 bases for J; bases not matched to a gene: 9. Written as DNA, the CDR3 is TGTGCCAGCAATCTGGACAGGGTGGAAGGCTACACCTTC. Protein product: CASNLDRVEGYTF.